Below are 27 T cell receptor beta chains sequenced from a single sample in a study of CXCR3-negative and CXCR3-positive naive CD8 T cells. 5' RACE with UMI labels generated the TRB cDNA libraries. Each CDR3 protein gets one entry in TCRdb, which reprocessed the 5' RACE reads and gives no DNA. The table lists tens of thousands of distinct CDR3 sequences. Sequences were obtained from memory CD8+ T cells from blood. The receptors derive from a human donor in good health. Some clones in this sample may be carry-over from other donors' samples.

This chain connects TRBV3-1 to TRBJ1-1; TCRdb gives TRBD1 as the D gene, but with no DNA this cannot be confirmed. The CDR3 has 13 residues. CDR1 LGHDT and CDR2 YNNKEL come from the germline V gene (reference sequence). The CDR3: CASSQDMGVGAFF. The variable domain in full, with the rest retrieved from reference TRBV3-1 and TRBJ1-1, is DTAVSQTPKYLVTQMGNDKSIKCEQNLGHDTMYWYKQDSKKFLKIMFSYNNKELIINETVPNRFSPKSPDKAHLNLHINSLELGDSAVYFCASSQDMGVGAFFGQGTRLTVV.

V gene TRBV27 combines with J gene TRBJ1-2. This CDR3 spans 14 amino acids. The germline CDR1 and CDR2 sequences are MNHEY and SMNVEV (reference sequence). This chain's CDR3 is CASSLSPSSYGYTF.

The rearrangement joins TRBV12-3 or TRBV12-4 to TRBJ2-7; lacking DNA, the TRBD1 call made by TCRdb goes unchecked. The CDR3 length is 17 residues. Here the CDR3 reads CASSPYRDRGSTDGQYF.

Here the CDR3 reads CASSFPGTGEAFF. V is TRBV6-5 and J is TRBJ1-1; with no DNA, the TCRdb D assignment of TRBD1 cannot be verified. The CDR3 is 13 amino acids. Germline V gene data show CDR1 as MNHEY and CDR2 as SVGAGI.

The rearrangement uses TRBV6-5 and TRBJ1-6; TCRdb's D call of TRBD1 is untestable without DNA. Germline V gene lookup returns CDR1 MNHEY and CDR2 SVGAGI. The CDR3 loop spans 14 amino acids. The CDR3 reads CASQPGVRNSPLHF.

The chain links TRBV6-1 to TRBJ2-5; no DNA is available, so the TRBD1 call from TCRdb remains unchecked. The germline V gene has CDR1 MNHNS and CDR2 SASEGT. CDR3 size: 14 residues. This CDR3 reads CASSENRAEETQYF.

The chain joins TRBV27 to TRBJ1-2; TCRdb selects TRBD1, and the lack of DNA leaves this call unchecked. Germline V gene sequence: CDR1 MNHEY, CDR2 SMNVEV (reference sequence). The CDR3 is made up of 13 amino acids. This CDR3 reads CASSFGQAYGYTF.

V is TRBV5-6 and J is TRBJ2-4; TCRdb's D call of TRBD1 is untestable without DNA. The CDR3 sequence is 13 residues long. Germline V lookup: CDR1 SGHDT, CDR2 YYEEEE. CDR3 sequence reads: CASSQGGENIQYF.

The chain employs TRBV20-1 and TRBJ2-1. This CDR3 has 14 residues. CDR1 is DFQATT and CDR2 is SNEGSKA in the germline V gene (reference sequence). CDR3 in amino acids: CSARDLVGYNEQFF.

The chain recombines TRBV21-1 with TRBJ2-3; no DNA is available, so the TRBD2 call from TCRdb remains unchecked. TRBV21-1 is a pseudogene segment. The length of the CDR3 is 16 residues. This chain's CDR3 is CAPTRASGGVADTQYF.

V gene TRBV29-1 combines with J gene TRBJ2-3; the TRBD2 assignment by TCRdb is unverifiable without DNA. CDR1 is SQVTM, CDR2 ANQGSEA, per germline. CDR3 length: 14 residues. This chain's CDR3 is CSVVRWAEADTQYF.

The genes are TRBV28 and TRBJ1-6. CDR3 length equals 19 residues. CDR1 MDHEN and CDR2 SYDVKM come from the germline V gene. This CDR3 reads CASRPVGPGRPVGVSPLHF.

The chain is built from TRBV7-9 and TRBJ2-1; no DNA is available, so the TRBD1 call from TCRdb remains unchecked. Germline CDR1 SEHNR, CDR2 FQNEAQ (reference sequence). This CDR3 has 13 amino acids. CDR3 loop: CASNSPGQGEQFF.

The J gene is TRBJ2-3, the V gene TRBV7-3; TCRdb calls TRBD1, which cannot be checked without DNA. Germline lookup yields CDR1 SGHTA and CDR2 FQGTGA. The CDR3 runs 13 residues. The CDR3 reads CASATGGTDTQYF.

The chain recombines TRBV28 with TRBJ2-5. From germline, CDR1 is MDHEN and CDR2 SYDVKM. This CDR3 has 13 residues. CDR3 region: CASSPTSSTAQYF.

The genes are TRBV14 and TRBJ2-7. This CDR3 comprises 13 residues. CDR1 is SGHDN, CDR2 FVKESK, per germline. This chain's CDR3 is CASSLTFSYEQYF.

The chain uses TRBV6-2 or TRBV6-3 and TRBJ2-6. There are 14 residues in the CDR3. CDR1 is MNHEY and CDR2 is SVGEGT in the germline V gene. CDR3 amino acids: CASSQSSGANVLTF.

V is TRBV14 and J is TRBJ2-5; TCRdb proposes TRBD2, but this gene call is untestable without DNA. The CDR3 is 15 amino acids. Germline assignment: CDR1 SGHDN and CDR2 FVKESK. This chain's CDR3 is CASSLLAVYQETQYF.

The chain carries TRBV10-2 and TRBJ1-5. The CDR3 length is 15 residues. Germline V gives CDR1 WSHSY, CDR2 SAAADI. CDR3 loop: CASSESEGPYEPQHF.

The V gene is TRBV5-1, the J gene TRBJ2-3; as DNA is missing, the TRBD1 call by TCRdb cannot be tested. The CDR3 totals 13 residues. Germline CDR1 SGHRS, CDR2 YFSETQ. The CDR3 here is CASRGDYTDTQYF.

The chain combines TRBV12-3 or TRBV12-4 with TRBJ1-2. The CDR3 totals 12 residues. The CDR3 reads CASSLASDGYTF.

The chain recombines TRBV28 with TRBJ2-3; the TRBD1 assignment by TCRdb is unverifiable without DNA. Germline-derived CDR1 and CDR2 are MDHEN and SYDVKM. The CDR3 totals 16 residues. CDR3 in amino acids: CASSLFPSARTDTQYF.

The CDR3 region is CSVGTGSSYEQYF. The gene calls are TRBV20-1 and TRBJ2-7; TCRdb indicates TRBD1, and absent DNA this call remains unverified. CDR1 DFQATT and CDR2 SNEGSKA come from the germline V gene (reference sequence). The CDR3 sequence is 13 residues long.

CDR3 loop: CASTASGEAGELFF. This rearrangement joins TRBV6-4 to TRBJ2-2; TCRdb returns TRBD2, unconfirmable since there is no DNA. CDR1 and CDR2 (germline): MRHNA, SNTAGT. This CDR3 spans 14 amino acids.

CDR3 loop: CASSSTENTEAFF. The chain recombines TRBV6-2 or TRBV6-3 with TRBJ1-1; TCRdb's D call of TRBD1 is untestable without DNA. Germline assignment: CDR1 MNHEY and CDR2 SVGEGT. The CDR3 runs to 13 residues.

The gene calls are TRBV7-8 and TRBJ1-3; absent DNA, TCRdb's TRBD1 call cannot be checked. Per germline, CDR1 SGHVS and CDR2 FQNEAQ. This CDR3 has 18 residues. The CDR3: CASSLSILPGQEGNTIYF.

The J gene is TRBJ2-4, the V gene TRBV12-3 or TRBV12-4; the TCRdb call, TRBD1, lacks DNA for checking. The CDR3 runs 18 residues. The CDR3 reads CASSPSLGQGLAKNIQYF.